The next 2 T cell receptor beta chains were all read from a single sample in a study of blood T cells in healthy people across ages. PCR was performed a second time for about 6 to 11 cycles using a sample-barcoded 5' primer and a J-beta primer mix. TCRdb recomputed calls from the 5' RACE reads with MiXCR, one row per CDR3 protein. In the table there are 1.5 million or so distinct CDR3 sequences, approximately 39% of which are singletons. Sequenced input: blood. These receptors were taken from a woman under 30 in good health.

This clonotype was found a few times. The chain uses TRBV11-2 and TRBJ2-4, with TRBD1 identical over 12 bases. The closer fit of TRBJ2-7 to the DNA end suggests the J call may be wrong. Per germline, CDR1 SGHAT and CDR2 FQNNGV. The length of the CDR3 is 15 residues. CDR3 protein: CASSFRDRGLYEQYF. In DNA form, the CDR3 reads TGTGCCAGCAGCTTCCGGGACAGGGGGCTTTACGAGCAGTACTTC.

Only a few counts were recorded for this clonotype. This chain uses TRBV20-1 with TRBJ1-6, with D unresolved. The CDR3 length is 14 residues. V was shortened by 6 bases and J by 9 bases, with 18 bases between the two germline ends. Germline V gene sequence: CDR1 DFQATT, CDR2 SNEGSKA (reference sequence). The CDR3 loop reads CSATQSPLSSPLHF. The CDR3 DNA is TGCAGTGCCACACAGAGCCCTCTGAGTTCACCCCTCCACTTT.